This T cell receptor beta chain originates from a study of blood T cell repertoires in COVID-19. Study-level background: Collection of acute and convalescent COVID-19 samples took place in the United States, Italy and Spain. Sources were T cells, B-cell-depleted T cells, or PBMCs; the material itself was cDNA or gDNA.

Per the original methods: Amplification with reference gene primers provided the estimates of nucleated cell counts. The data were produced by immunoSEQ multiplex PCR, yet TCRdb's version contains in-frame clones alone and is incomplete. From that table come the V and J calls and clone size; the DNA was used to work out D and trimming. The sample holds 90,000 to 120,000 clones, around 83% seen once. V lost 5 bases, J lost 7 bases, and 8 bases stayed unmatched. The CDR3 contains 15 residues. Germline values: CDR1 MNHNS, CDR2 SASEGT. Sequenced material: peripheral blood. The chain links TRBV6-1 to TRBJ2-7, with 13 bases identical to TRBD2. The sequence was obtained from a man between 65 and 85 years old with acute or convalescent COVID-19. CDR3 sequence (DNA): TGTGCCAGCAGTCCCGGACTAGCGGGGGTTGAAGAGCAGTACTTC. Its translation is CASSPGLAGVEEQYF.